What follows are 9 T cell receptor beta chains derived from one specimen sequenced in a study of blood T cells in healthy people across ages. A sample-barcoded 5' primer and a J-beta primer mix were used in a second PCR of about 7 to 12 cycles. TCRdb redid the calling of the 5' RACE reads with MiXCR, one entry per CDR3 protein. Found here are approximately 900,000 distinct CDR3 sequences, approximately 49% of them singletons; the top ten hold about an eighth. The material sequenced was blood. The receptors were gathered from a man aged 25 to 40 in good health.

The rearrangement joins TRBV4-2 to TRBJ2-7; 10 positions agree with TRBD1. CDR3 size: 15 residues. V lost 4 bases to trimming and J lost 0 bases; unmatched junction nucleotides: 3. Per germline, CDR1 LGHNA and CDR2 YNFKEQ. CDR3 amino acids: CASSPDRGSSYEQYF. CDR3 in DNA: TGTGCCAGCAGCCCGGACAGGGGGTCCTCCTACGAGCAGTACTTC.

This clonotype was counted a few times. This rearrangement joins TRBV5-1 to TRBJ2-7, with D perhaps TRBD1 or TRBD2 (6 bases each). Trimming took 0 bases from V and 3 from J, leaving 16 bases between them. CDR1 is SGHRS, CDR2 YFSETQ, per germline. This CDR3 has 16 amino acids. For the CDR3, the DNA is TGCGCCAGCAGCTTGGACATATCGGGGGCCGGCTACGAGCAGTACTTC. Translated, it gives CASSLDISGAGYEQYF.

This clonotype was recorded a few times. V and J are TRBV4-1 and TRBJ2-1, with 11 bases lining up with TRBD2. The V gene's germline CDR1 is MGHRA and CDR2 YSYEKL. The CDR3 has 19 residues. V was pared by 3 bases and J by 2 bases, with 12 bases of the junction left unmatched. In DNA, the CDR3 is TGCGCCAGCAGCCAGACGACTAGCGGGACATTTGGGCCCTACAATGAGCAGTTCTTC. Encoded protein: CASSQTTSGTFGPYNEQFF.

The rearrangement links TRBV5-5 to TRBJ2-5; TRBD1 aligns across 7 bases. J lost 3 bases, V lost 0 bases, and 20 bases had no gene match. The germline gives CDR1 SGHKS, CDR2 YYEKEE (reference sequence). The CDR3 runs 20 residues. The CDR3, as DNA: TGTGCCAGCAGCTTGGTGATGTTAGCAATGGACGGGACAGAAAAAGAGACCCAGTACTTC. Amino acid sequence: CASSLVMLAMDGTEKETQYF.

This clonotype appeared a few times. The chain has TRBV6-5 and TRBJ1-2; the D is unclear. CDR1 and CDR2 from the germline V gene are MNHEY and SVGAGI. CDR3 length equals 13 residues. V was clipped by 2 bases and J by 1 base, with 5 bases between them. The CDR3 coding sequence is TGTGCCAGCAGTTACCGGCTTAACTATGGCTACACCTTC. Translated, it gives CASSYRLNYGYTF.

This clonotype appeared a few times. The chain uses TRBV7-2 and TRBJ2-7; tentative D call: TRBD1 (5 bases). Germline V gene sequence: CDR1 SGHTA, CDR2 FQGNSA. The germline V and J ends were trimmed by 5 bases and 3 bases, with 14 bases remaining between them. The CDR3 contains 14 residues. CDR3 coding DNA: TGTGCCAGCAGCGCCAGGGCGACGCTCTACGAGCAGTACTTC. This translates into CASSARATLYEQYF.

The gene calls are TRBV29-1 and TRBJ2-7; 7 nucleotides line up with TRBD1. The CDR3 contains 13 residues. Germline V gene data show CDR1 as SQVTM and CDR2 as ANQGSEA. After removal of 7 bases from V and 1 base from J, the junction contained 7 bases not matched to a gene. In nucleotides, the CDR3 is TGCAGCGCCGTGAACAGGGGTTCCTACGAGCAGTACTTC. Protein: CSAVNRGSYEQYF.

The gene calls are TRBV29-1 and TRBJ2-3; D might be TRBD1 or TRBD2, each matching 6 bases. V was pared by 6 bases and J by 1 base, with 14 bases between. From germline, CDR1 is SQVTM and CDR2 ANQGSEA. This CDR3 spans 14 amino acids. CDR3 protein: CSVGTGAGTDTQYF. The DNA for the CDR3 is TGCAGCGTCGGGACGGGGGCAGGCACAGATACGCAGTATTTT.

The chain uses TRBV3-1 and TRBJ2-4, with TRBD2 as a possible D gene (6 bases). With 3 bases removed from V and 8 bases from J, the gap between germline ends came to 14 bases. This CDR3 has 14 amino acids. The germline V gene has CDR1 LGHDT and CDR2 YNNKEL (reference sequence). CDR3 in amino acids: CASSHIGREDIQYF. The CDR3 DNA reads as TGTGCCAGCAGCCATATTGGCAGGGAGGACATTCAGTACTTC.